The 20 T cell receptor beta chains below were found in one sample sequenced in a study of cytomegalovirus exposure and HLA in healthy donors. A multiplex PCR was run with 60 Vbeta primers and 13 Jbeta primers. Clones were sequenced by immunoSEQ multiplex PCR, and TCRdb holds only the in-frame ones, with some missing. The data show some 150,000 clones, 70% to 85% seen once. Sequenced: PBMCs. Receptors were obtained from a woman between 25 and 40 years old in good health and CMV-seronegative.

The DNA for the CDR3 is TGTGCCAGCAGACCGACAGAGTTCACCGGGGAGCTGTTTTTT. Translation gives CASRPTEFTGELFF. The chain recombines TRBV6-6 with TRBJ2-2; TRBD1 might be the D (5 bases). The ends were cut back, 6 bases at V and 4 bases at J, with 12 bases in the middle. CDR3 length: 14 amino acids. The germline gives CDR1 MNHNY, CDR2 SVGAGI (reference sequence).

The chain employs TRBV7-8 and TRBJ1-2, with D unclear. Germline CDR1 is SGHVS and CDR2 is FQNEAQ. This CDR3 has 16 residues. Trimming took off 4 bases at V and 0 bases at J, with 15 bases between the two ends. The CDR3 sequence is CASSWHRIGANYGYTF. The DNA for the CDR3 is TGTGCCAGCAGCTGGCACCGTATCGGGGCTAACTATGGCTACACCTTC.

This clone was found once. The chain uses TRBV4-1 and TRBJ1-2, with 8 bases aligning to TRBD1. This CDR3 spans 13 amino acids. From germline, CDR1 is MGHRA and CDR2 YSYEKL. The V segment lost 4 bases and the J segment 6 bases; nucleotides outside the gene matches: 4. DNA of the CDR3: TGCGCCAGCAGCCCTCAGGGGGCCGATGGCTACACCTTC. Translation: CASSPQGADGYTF.

CDR3 DNA sequence: TGTGCCAGCAGTCTCAGGGGGCCCTCCTACGAGCAGTACTTC. It translates to CASSLRGPSYEQYF. The rearrangement joins TRBV28 to TRBJ2-7, with 8 bases that match TRBD1. The CDR3 consists of 14 residues. The V and J ends lost 5 bases and 0 bases, in that order; junction bases with no gene match: 3. Germline V gene data show CDR1 as MDHEN and CDR2 as SYDVKM.

A remark on this clone: The junction shows a germline mismatch at one end, possibly a read error. V usage is TRBV7-7 and J usage is TRBJ2-3; 8 nucleotides match TRBD1. Germline V lookup: CDR1 SSHAT, CDR2 FNYEAQ (reference sequence). This CDR3 is built from 14 residues. The CDR3 DNA follows: TGTGCTAGCAGCTTGGGACAGGTGGGAGATACGCAGTATTTT. Its translation is CASSLGQVGDTQYF.

The CDR3 sequence is CAISDSTYRTYEQYF. In DNA form, the CDR3 reads TGTGCCATCAGTGACTCGACGTACAGGACCTACGAGCAGTACTTC. This rearrangement joins TRBV10-3 to TRBJ2-7, with a possible D match to TRBD1 (5 bases). This CDR3 comprises 15 residues. CDR1 is ENHRY, CDR2 SYGVKD, per germline. V lost 3 bases and J 2 bases, leaving 14 bases between the germline ends.

Worth noting for this clone: One end of the junction does not line up with germline, which may come from a read error. The DNA of the CDR3 is TGTGCCAGCTCATCACCCGGGACTAGTTTTTTCACCGGGGAGCTGTTTTTT. Translation gives CASSSPGTSFFTGELFF. The rearrangement joins TRBV18 to TRBJ2-2, with 8 positions matching TRBD2. The CDR3 contains 17 residues. Germline values: CDR1 KGHSH, CDR2 LQKENI.

The chain links TRBV15 to TRBJ2-2, with D tentatively TRBD1 (6 bases). Trimming shortened V by 3 bases and J by 1 base, and 12 bases separated the two germline ends. CDR1 is LNHNV, CDR2 YYDKDF, per germline (reference sequence). The CDR3 runs to 16 residues. CDR3 protein: CATSRSGVLNTGELFF. CDR3 coding DNA: TGTGCCACCAGCAGGTCAGGGGTTTTGAACACCGGGGAGCTGTTTTTT. The complete variable domain, with remaining parts taken from reference TRBV15 and TRBJ2-2, reads DAMVIQNPRYQVTQFGKPVTLSCSQTLNHNVMYWYQQKSSQAPKLLFHYYDKDFNNEADTPDNFQSRRPNTSFCFLDIRSPGLGDTAMYLCATSRSGVLNTGELFFGEGSRLTVL.

This clone was picked up one time. The DNA for the CDR3 is TGTGCCTGGAGCCTAACAGCAGCAAGCTACGAGCAGTACTTC. This encodes CAWSLTAASYEQYF. The chain joins TRBV30 to TRBJ2-7; D is undetermined. V was trimmed by 3 bases and J by 3 bases, leaving 15 bases between them. Germline V CDR1 and CDR2: GTSNPN, SVGIG (reference sequence). This CDR3 is built from 14 residues.

The chain uses TRBV27 and TRBJ2-1; D is unresolved. Germline loops: CDR1 MNHEY, CDR2 SMNVEV (reference sequence). V lost 2 bases, J lost 1 base, and 6 bases lay in between. The CDR3 spans 14 residues. In DNA form, the CDR3 reads TGTGCCAGCAGTTTACCTCAGTCCTACAATGAGCAGTTCTTC. Protein: CASSLPQSYNEQFF.

The chain is built from TRBV4-3 and TRBJ2-7; the match to TRBD2 covers 8 bases. CDR1 LGHNA and CDR2 YSLEER come from the germline V gene. The V gene end was trimmed by 1 base and the J gene end by 3 bases; junction bases not matched to a gene: 5. The CDR3 spans 15 residues. CDR3 residues: CASSQGTSGLYEQYF. In nucleotides, the CDR3 is TGCGCCAGCAGCCAAGGTACTAGCGGCCTCTACGAGCAGTACTTC.

This chain joins TRBV28 and TRBJ1-2, with D tentatively TRBD1 (5 bases). The CDR3 is 13 amino acids. CDR1 is MDHEN and CDR2 is SYDVKM in the germline V gene. Trimming stripped 3 bases from V and 2 bases from J, with 7 bases between. The CDR3 region is CASSFRGNYGYTF. CDR3 sequence (DNA): TGTGCCAGCAGTTTCCGGGGGAACTATGGCTACACCTTC.

V and J are TRBV30 and TRBJ1-1, with D uncertain. This CDR3 is built from 13 residues. Germline loops: CDR1 GTSNPN, CDR2 SVGIG (reference sequence). V was pared by 0 bases and J by 0 bases, with 5 bases between. The CDR3 sequence is CAWSVQLNTEAFF. Written as DNA, the CDR3 is TGTGCCTGGAGTGTACAGTTGAACACTGAAGCTTTCTTT.

This clone has more than one count but fewer than ten. This chain links TRBV6-5 with TRBJ1-3; the D gene is possibly TRBD1 (5 bases). V was cut by 7 bases and J by 3 bases, with 13 bases left in between. The CDR3 is 14 amino acids. Germline values: CDR1 MNHEY, CDR2 SVGAGI. The CDR3 region is CASTRVNGGNTIYF. Here the CDR3 DNA reads TGTGCCAGCACCAGGGTCAACGGTGGAAACACCATATATTTT.

In this sample, this clone turned up once. The J gene is TRBJ1-1, the V gene TRBV30, with D possibly matching TRBD1 (5 bases). Trimming removed 3 bases from V and 1 base from J, with 12 bases in between. CDR3 length: 14 residues. The germline V gene encodes CDR1 GTSNPN and CDR2 SVGIG (reference sequence). The CDR3 spells CAWSLGQRNTEAFF. CDR3 DNA sequence: TGTGCCTGGAGCCTCGGACAAAGGAACACTGAAGCTTTCTTT.

The rearrangement uses TRBV7-6 and TRBJ2-7, with a weak D call TRBD2 (5 bases). This CDR3 has 15 amino acids. From germline, CDR1 is SGHVS and CDR2 FNYEAQ. V shed 5 bases and J shed 2 bases, with 16 bases lying between them. The CDR3: CASSRDGGRPYEQYF. CDR3 nucleotide sequence: TGTGCCAGCAGCCGCGACGGAGGACGTCCCTACGAGCAGTACTTC. The full variable domain, in which reference TRBV7-6 and TRBJ2-7 provide the parts outside the CDR3, is GAGVSQSPRYKVTKRGQDVALRCDPISGHVSLYWYRQALGQGPEFLTYFNYEAQQDKSGLPNDRFSAERPEGSISTLTIQRTEQRDSAMYRCASSRDGGRPYEQYFGPGTRLTVT.

This chain connects TRBV6-6 to TRBJ1-2; 9 nucleotides match TRBD1. Germline lookup yields CDR1 MNHNY and CDR2 SVGAGI (reference sequence). J gave up 5 bases and V 2 bases, and 6 bases lay outside the gene matches. The CDR3 runs to 15 residues. DNA of the CDR3: TGTGCCAGCAGTTACGGACAGGGGAGGTATTATGGCTACACCTTC. It specifies CASSYGQGRYYGYTF.

Details on this clone: The germline gene is not matched at one end of the junction; a read error may be the cause. CDR3 region: CSSSKNRIPGAYEQYF. In DNA, the CDR3 is TGTTCCAGCAGCAAAAACCGTATTCCGGGAGCCTACGAGCAGTACTTC. This chain links TRBV7-9 with TRBJ2-7; maybe TRBD2 (6 bases). The CDR3 is made up of 16 amino acids. Germline V gene lookup returns CDR1 SEHNR and CDR2 FQNEAQ (reference sequence). Drawing the rest from reference TRBV7-9 and TRBJ2-7, the complete variable domain is DTGVSQNPRHKITKRGQNVTFRCDPISEHNRLYWYRQTLGQGPEFLTYFQNEAQLEKSRLLSDRFSAERPKGSFSTLEIQRTEQGDSAMYLCSSSKNRIPGAYEQYFGPGTRLTVT.

This rearrangement joins TRBV27 to TRBJ1-2; 10 nucleotides line up with TRBD1. CDR3 length: 16 amino acids. Trimming cost V 6 bases and J 4 bases; bases outside gene matches: 11. Germline-derived CDR1 and CDR2 are MNHEY and SMNVEV (reference sequence). The CDR3 nucleotides read TGTGCCAGCAGACCCGACAGGGGGCTCCTTTTCTATGGCTACACCTTC. Translating gives CASRPDRGLLFYGYTF.

V gene TRBV4-2 combines with J gene TRBJ2-5; 10 nucleotides line up with TRBD2. Germline CDR1 LGHNA, CDR2 YNFKEQ. V gave up 0 bases and J gave up 4 bases; unmatched junction bases: 5. CDR3 length equals 16 residues. CDR3 region: CASSQELAGGLETQYF. In DNA, the CDR3 is TGTGCCAGCAGCCAAGAATTAGCGGGGGGTCTAGAGACCCAGTACTTC.